The rows below give T cell receptor beta chains drawn from one sample of a study of T cells in localized non-small cell lung cancer. Profiled with immunoSEQ multiplex PCR; TCRdb holds only in-frame clones, not every one. This repertoire shows several thousand clones, about 15% found once; its top ten account for about 5%. Sequences were derived from normal lung tissue next to the tumor, sampled before any cancer treatment. The receptors originated from a male donor older than 55 with stage II squamous cell lung carcinoma. The CDR3 runs from the conserved cysteine through the conserved F or W. A D gene is named only where the DNA matches it firmly. Size tells how often a clone was seen (once, few, many) or the class of an expanded clone, and some rows leave it out.

len	v_gene	d_gene	abundance	j_gene	CDR3nt	CDR3aa
15	TRBV11-3	-	medium-sized	TRBJ2-2	TGTGCCAGCAGCGCGACAGCCTCTGCCTCCGGGGAGCTGTTTTTT	CASSATASASGELFF
14	TRBV11-3	-	-	TRBJ1-1	TGTGCCAGCAGCACGGGACCGGTGAACACTGAAGCTTTCTTT	CASSTGPVNTEAFF
13	TRBV28	-	medium-sized	TRBJ1-2	TGTGCCAGCAGTTTGACAGGCAACTATGGCTACACCTTC	CASSLTGNYGYTF
16	TRBV28	-	few	TRBJ1-3	TGTGCCAGCAGTTCCCCCGCGGCAGGCTCTGGAAACACCATATATTTT	CASSSPAAGSGNTIYF
15	TRBV11-3	-	medium-sized	TRBJ2-3	TGTGCCAGCAGCCTCTCCCTCTCATTCCCAGATACGCAGTATTTT	CASSLSLSFPDTQYF
17	TRBV11-3	TRBD2	few	TRBJ2-1	TGTGCCAGCAGCCGAGCTAGCGGAGGGAGCTCCTACAATGAGCAGTTCTTC	CASSRASGGSSYNEQFF
12	TRBV6-8	TRBD2	medium-sized	TRBJ2-1	TGTGCCATCAGGGGACTAGACAATGAGCAGTTCTTC	CAIRGLDNEQFF
14	TRBV6-8	TRBD2	few	TRBJ2-1	TGTGCCAGCAGCAAGACTAGCGGGAGGGATGAGCAGTTCTTC	CASSKTSGRDEQFF
15	TRBV11-3	TRBD1	-	TRBJ1-5	TGTGCCAGCAGCAACGACAGGGGCGGGAATCAGCCCCAGCATTTT	CASSNDRGGNQPQHF
14	TRBV11-3	-	few	TRBJ1-2	TGTGCCAGCAGCTTAGGAGTACAGACCCTGGGCTACACCTTC	CASSLGVQTLGYTF
14	TRBV23-1	-	-	TRBJ1-4	TGCGCCAGCAGCGGGGGGGCGATAAATGAAAAACTGTTTTTT	CASSGGAINEKLFF
21	TRBV12-5	-	-	TRBJ2-6	TGTGCTAGTGGTCCCCCATGGGACGGGGAGGACGTATTGGGTGGGGCCAACGTCCTGACTTTC	CASGPPWDGEDVLGGANVLTF
14	TRBV11-3	-	medium-sized	TRBJ1-1	TGTGCCAGCAGCTTGCTCGGGTATCAAGGTGAAGCTTTCTTT	CASSLLGYQGEAFF
19	TRBV11-3	TRBD2	-	TRBJ2-2	TGTGCCAGCAGCTTCTGGGGGGTAGCGGGAATGAGTATCACCGGGGAGCTGTTTTTT	CASSFWGVAGMSITGELFF
16	TRBV11-3	TRBD2	many	TRBJ2-1	TGTGCCAGCAGCTTGTCTCTGCGGGGGGGAACCAATGAGCAGTTCTTC	CASSLSLRGGTNEQFF
14	TRBV4-1	-	-	TRBJ1-3	TGCGCCAGCAGCCCTTACTTGGACGGAAACACCATATATTTT	CASSPYLDGNTIYF
13	TRBV23-1	-	few	TRBJ1-1	TGCGCCAGCAGTGAGCAGGGGTCAACTGAAGCTTTCTTT	CASSEQGSTEAFF
15	TRBV19	TRBD1	few	TRBJ2-2	TGTGCCAGTAGTGGAGGGACAGGGGCCACCGGGGAGCTGTTTTTT	CASSGGTGATGELFF
15	TRBV12-5	-	-	TRBJ2-3	TGTGCTAGTGGTTTACGGGGGCTCGGCACAGATACGCAGTATTTT	CASGLRGLGTDTQYF
14	TRBV9	-	many	TRBJ2-3	TGTGCCAGCAGCGCCGGGACTCCTACGGATACGCAGTATTTT	CASSAGTPTDTQYF
15	TRBV28	-	-	TRBJ1-1	TGTGCCAGCAGTTTACCAGGGGCGATGGGCACTGAAGCTTTCTTT	CASSLPGAMGTEAFF
13	TRBV29-1	-	few	TRBJ1-1	TGCAGCGGTACGGGACACCTGAACACTGAAGCTTTCTTT	CSGTGHLNTEAFF
15	TRBV6-8	-	few	TRBJ1-3	TGTGCCAGCAGCCTGGCCCCGGTCCCTGGAAACACCATATATTTT	CASSLAPVPGNTIYF
16	TRBV30	-	few	TRBJ2-7	TGTGCCTGGAGTGTACGAATGGGGGCGCGATCCTACGAGCAGTACTTC	CAWSVRMGARSYEQYF
15	TRBV11-3	-	few	TRBJ2-3	TGTGCCAGCAGCTCTCAGGACTGGGACACAGATACGCAGTATTTT	CASSSQDWDTDTQYF
14	TRBV6-8	-	medium-sized	TRBJ2-2	TGTGCCAGCAATAGGGGTATAGACACCGGGGAGCTGTTTTTT	CASNRGIDTGELFF
13	TRBV6-8	TRBD1	few	TRBJ2-7	TGTGCCAGCAGCAGGGACAGGGGCTACGAGCAGTACTTC	CASSRDRGYEQYF
14	TRBV6-1	-	-	TRBJ2-7	TGTGCCAGCAGTGAAGCGCACGGGGATGGCAGGCGGTACTTC	CASSEAHGDGRRYF
16	TRBV11-3	-	few	TRBJ1-3	TGTGCCAGCAGCTTAGTGTGGACCGTCTCTGGAAACACCATATATTTT	CASSLVWTVSGNTIYF
15	TRBV5-1	-	-	TRBJ2-3	TGCGCCAGCAGCTTGCAGGACTCTAGCACAGATACGCAGTATTTT	CASSLQDSSTDTQYF
18	TRBV19	-	-	TRBJ2-6	TGTGCCAGTTCGGCCCCTGCGCAGGGGAACGCTGGGGCCAACGTCCTGACTTTC	CASSAPAQGNAGANVLTF
15	TRBV9	TRBD1	few	TRBJ1-1	TGTGCCAGCAGTGTTAGGACAGGGGGCATCACTGAAGCTTTCTTT	CASSVRTGGITEAFF
15	TRBV9	-	-	TRBJ2-2	TGTGCCAGCGGTCCGAGGAGCGAGGGCACCGGGGAGCTGTTTTTT	CASGPRSEGTGELFF
15	TRBV6-8	-	few	TRBJ1-5	TGTGCCAGCAGGGAATCAAAATATAGCAATCAGCCCCAGCATTTT	CASRESKYSNQPQHF
15	TRBV6-8	-	-	TRBJ2-4	TGTGCCAGCAAACTGGAAAGTTATGGCAAAAACATTCAGTACTTC	CASKLESYGKNIQYF
15	TRBV11-3	-	-	TRBJ2-7	TGTGCCAGCAGCCGTACGGGCCCTGAAAGCTACGAGCAGTACTTC	CASSRTGPESYEQYF
15	TRBV11-3	-	-	TRBJ2-5	TGTGCCAGCGGACCAGTAGCGGCGCTTCAAGAGACCCAGTACTTC	CASGPVAALQETQYF
15	TRBV28	-	-	TRBJ1-5	TGTGCCAGCAAGGGTTGGGGGGATAGCAATCAGCCCCAGCATTTT	CASKGWGDSNQPQHF
19	TRBV9	TRBD2	-	TRBJ2-3	TGTGCCAGCAGCCCCGGGGGGGATTGGGGCGGAACTAGCACAGATACGCAGTATTTT	CASSPGGDWGGTSTDTQYF
15	TRBV11-3	TRBD1	few	TRBJ1-2	TGTGCCAGCAGCCCCTCGATAGACAGGGGCTATGGCTACACCTTC	CASSPSIDRGYGYTF
16	TRBV14	TRBD1	-	TRBJ1-2	TGTGCCAGCAGCCAAGTTGGGACAGAACTAAAGTATGGCTACACCTTC	CASSQVGTELKYGYTF
15	TRBV11-3	-	-	TRBJ2-7	TGTGCCAGCAGCTTAACAGGGTCCTCATCCTACGAGCAGTACTTC	CASSLTGSSSYEQYF
15	TRBV6-1	-	-	TRBJ1-2	TGTGCCAGCAGTGAAGCGTGGAGGGCTACCTATGGCTACACCTTC	CASSEAWRATYGYTF
15	TRBV15	-	-	TRBJ2-2	TGTGCCACCAGCAGAGAGGCCCTGAACACCGGGGAGCTGTTTTTT	CATSREALNTGELFF
13	TRBV6-8	TRBD1	-	TRBJ2-5	TGTGCCAGCAGTTCGGACAGGGTAGAGACCCAGTACTTC	CASSSDRVETQYF
14	TRBV11-3	TRBD1	-	TRBJ2-2	TGTGCCAGCAGCTTACCACAGGGGGCCGGGGAGCTGTTTTTT	CASSLPQGAGELFF
16	TRBV11-3	TRBD1	few	TRBJ1-1	TGTGCCAGCAGTCACCGGGACAGGCCATCGAACACTGAAGCTTTCTTT	CASSHRDRPSNTEAFF
13	TRBV7-2	-	many	TRBJ1-1	TGTGCCAGCAGCCAACAGGGGAACACTGAAGCTTTCTTT	CASSQQGNTEAFF
15	TRBV6-8	TRBD1	-	TRBJ2-3	TGTGCCAGCAGTCAATTAGGACAGGGGAGAGATACGCAGTATTTT	CASSQLGQGRDTQYF
14	TRBV9	-	many	TRBJ2-5	TGTGCCAGCAGCGTAGGTCGGGCTGAAGAGACCCAGTACTTC	CASSVGRAEETQYF
14	TRBV9	-	medium-sized	TRBJ1-2	TGTGCCAGCAGTGCGACAACGACTAACTATGGCTACACCTTC	CASSATTTNYGYTF
16	TRBV5-1	TRBD1	once	TRBJ2-7	TGCGCCAGCAGCTTGCCCCTCGGGACAGGGGGCGGCGAGCAGTACTTC	CASSLPLGTGGGEQYF
14	TRBV6-8	-	few	TRBJ1-1	TGTGCCAGCAGTCGGACAGCCCTGAACACTGAAGCTTTCTTT	CASSRTALNTEAFF
16	TRBV11-3	TRBD2	few	TRBJ2-3	TGTGCCAGCAGCCGCCAAGCGGGGGGGCGAACGGATACGCAGTATTTT	CASSRQAGGRTDTQYF